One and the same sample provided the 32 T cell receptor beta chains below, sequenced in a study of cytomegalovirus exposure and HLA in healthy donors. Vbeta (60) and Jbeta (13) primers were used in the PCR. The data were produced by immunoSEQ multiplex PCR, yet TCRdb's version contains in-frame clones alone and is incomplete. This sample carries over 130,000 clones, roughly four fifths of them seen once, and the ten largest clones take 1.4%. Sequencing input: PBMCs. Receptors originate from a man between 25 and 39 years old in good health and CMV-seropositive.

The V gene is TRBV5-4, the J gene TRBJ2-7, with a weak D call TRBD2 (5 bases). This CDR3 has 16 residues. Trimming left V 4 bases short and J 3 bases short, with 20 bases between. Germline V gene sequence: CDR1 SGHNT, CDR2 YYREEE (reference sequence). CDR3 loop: CASSRPGGGADYEQYF. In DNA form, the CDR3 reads TGTGCCAGCAGCCGACCCGGAGGTGGTGCAGACTACGAGCAGTACTTC.

The CDR3 loop is CASRSDSGRDEQYF. CDR3 sequence (DNA): TGTGCCAGCAGGTCGGATAGCGGGAGGGACGAGCAGTACTTC. V is TRBV2 and J is TRBJ2-7; 11 bases line up with TRBD2. CDR3 length equals 14 residues. V lost 6 bases to trimming and J lost 5 bases; unmatched junction nucleotides: 6. Germline V gene sequence: CDR1 SNHLY, CDR2 FYNNEI. The full variable domain, with the rest looked up from reference TRBV2 and TRBJ2-7, is EPEVTQTPSHQVTQMGQEVILRCVPISNHLYFYWYRQILGQKVEFLVSFYNNEISEKSEIFDDQFSVERPDGSNFTLKIRSTKLEDSAMYFCASRSDSGRDEQYFGPGTRLTVT.

In DNA form, the CDR3 reads TGTGCCACCAGCATCGGGACTAGCGGGGGCTGGCAGTTCTTC. The encoded protein is CATSIGTSGGWQFF. The V call is TRBV15, the J call TRBJ2-1; TRBD2 agrees at 14 bases. The V segment lost 4 bases and the J segment 12 bases; nucleotides outside the gene matches: 5. CDR3 size: 14 residues. Germline assignment: CDR1 LNHNV and CDR2 YYDKDF (reference sequence).

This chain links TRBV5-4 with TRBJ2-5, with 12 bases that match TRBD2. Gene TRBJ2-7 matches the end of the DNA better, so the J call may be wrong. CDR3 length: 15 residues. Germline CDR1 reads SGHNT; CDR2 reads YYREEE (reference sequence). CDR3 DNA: TGTGCCAGCAGCGGGTGGACTAGCGGGGACTACGAGCAGTACTTC. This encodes CASSGWTSGDYEQYF.

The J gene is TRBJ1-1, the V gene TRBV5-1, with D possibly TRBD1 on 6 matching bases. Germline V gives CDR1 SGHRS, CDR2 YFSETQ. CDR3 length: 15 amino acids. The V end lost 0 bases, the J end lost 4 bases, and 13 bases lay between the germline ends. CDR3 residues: CASSLGGGPGTEAFF. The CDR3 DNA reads TGCGCCAGCAGCTTGGGGGGGGGCCCGGGCACTGAAGCTTTCTTT.

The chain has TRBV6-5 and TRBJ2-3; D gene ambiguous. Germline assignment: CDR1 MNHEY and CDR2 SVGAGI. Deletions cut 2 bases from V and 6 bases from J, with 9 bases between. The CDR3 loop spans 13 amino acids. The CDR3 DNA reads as TGTGCCAGCAGTTACGACCCGGAGGATACGCAGTATTTT. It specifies CASSYDPEDTQYF.

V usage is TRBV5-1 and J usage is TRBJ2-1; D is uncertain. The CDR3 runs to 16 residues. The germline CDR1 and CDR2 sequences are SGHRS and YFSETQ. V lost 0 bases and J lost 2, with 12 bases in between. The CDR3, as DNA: TGCGCCAGCAGCTTGGGGGCCCCAGGAACCTACAATGAGCAGTTCTTC. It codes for CASSLGAPGTYNEQFF.

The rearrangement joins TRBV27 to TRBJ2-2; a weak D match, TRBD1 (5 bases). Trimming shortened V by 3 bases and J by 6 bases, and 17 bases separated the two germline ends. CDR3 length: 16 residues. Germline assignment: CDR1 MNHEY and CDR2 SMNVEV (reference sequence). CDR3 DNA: TGTGCCAGCAGTTTCCGTTCGGCAGGGCCCTCCGGGGAGCTGTTTTTT. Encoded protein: CASSFRSAGPSGELFF.

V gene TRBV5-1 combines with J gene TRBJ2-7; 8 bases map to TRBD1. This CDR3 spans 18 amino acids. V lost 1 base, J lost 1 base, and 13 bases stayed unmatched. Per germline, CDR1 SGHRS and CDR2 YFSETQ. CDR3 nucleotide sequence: TGCGCCAGCAGCTTGAGGTCAGGGGGCGCGGGACGGTCCTACGAGCAGTACTTC. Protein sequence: CASSLRSGGAGRSYEQYF.

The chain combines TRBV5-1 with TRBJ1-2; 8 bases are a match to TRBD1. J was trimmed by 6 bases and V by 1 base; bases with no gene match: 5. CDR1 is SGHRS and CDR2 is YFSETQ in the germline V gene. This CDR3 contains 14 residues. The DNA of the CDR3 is TGCGCCAGCAGCTTGCCGGACAGGGTTGATGGCTACACCTTC. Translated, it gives CASSLPDRVDGYTF.

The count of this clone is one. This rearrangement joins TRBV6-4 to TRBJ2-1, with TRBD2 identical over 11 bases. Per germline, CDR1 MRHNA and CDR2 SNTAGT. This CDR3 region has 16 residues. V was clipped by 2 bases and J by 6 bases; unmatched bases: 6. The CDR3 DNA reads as TGTGCCAGCAGTGACCTTACTAGCGGGAGACCCAATGAGCAGTTCTTC. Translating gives CASSDLTSGRPNEQFF.

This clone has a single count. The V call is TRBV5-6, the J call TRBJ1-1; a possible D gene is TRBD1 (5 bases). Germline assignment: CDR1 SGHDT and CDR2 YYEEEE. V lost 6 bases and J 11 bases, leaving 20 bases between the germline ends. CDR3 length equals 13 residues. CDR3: CASNNPGPSQAFF. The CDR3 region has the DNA TGTGCCAGCAACAACCCAGGGCCTAGTCAGGCTTTCTTT. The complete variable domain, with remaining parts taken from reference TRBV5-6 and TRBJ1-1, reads DAGVTQSPTHLIKTRGQQVTLRCSPKSGHDTVSWYQQALGQGPQFIFQYYEEEERQRGNFPDRFSGHQFPNYSSELNVNALLLGDSALYLCASNNPGPSQAFFGQGTRLTVV.

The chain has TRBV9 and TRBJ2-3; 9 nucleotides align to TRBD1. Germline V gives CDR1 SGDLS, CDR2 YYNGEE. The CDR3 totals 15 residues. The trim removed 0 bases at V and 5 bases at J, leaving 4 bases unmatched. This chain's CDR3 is CASSVGGTGIDTQYF. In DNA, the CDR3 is TGTGCCAGCAGCGTAGGGGGGACAGGGATAGATACGCAGTATTTT.

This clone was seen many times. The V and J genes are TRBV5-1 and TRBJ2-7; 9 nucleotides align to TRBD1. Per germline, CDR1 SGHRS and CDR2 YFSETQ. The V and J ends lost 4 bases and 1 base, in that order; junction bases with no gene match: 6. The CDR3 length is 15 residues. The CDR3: CASSIGTGWSYEQYF. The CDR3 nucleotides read TGCGCCAGCAGCATAGGGACAGGGTGGTCCTACGAGCAGTACTTC.

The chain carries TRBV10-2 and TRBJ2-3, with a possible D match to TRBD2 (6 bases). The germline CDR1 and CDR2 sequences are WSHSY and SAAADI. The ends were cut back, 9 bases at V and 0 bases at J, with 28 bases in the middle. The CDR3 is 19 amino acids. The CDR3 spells CASRRESDRDPSSTDTQYF. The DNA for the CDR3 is TGCGCCAGTCGGAGGGAGTCCGACCGGGACCCAAGTAGCACAGATACGCAGTATTTT.

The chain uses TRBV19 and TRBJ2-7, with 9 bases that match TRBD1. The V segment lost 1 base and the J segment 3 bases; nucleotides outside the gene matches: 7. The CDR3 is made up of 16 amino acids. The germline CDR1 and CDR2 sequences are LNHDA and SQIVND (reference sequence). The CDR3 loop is CASSIGAPGQGYEQYF. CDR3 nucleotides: TGTGCCAGTAGTATAGGGGCACCGGGACAGGGCTACGAGCAGTACTTC. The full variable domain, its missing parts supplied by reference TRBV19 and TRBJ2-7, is DGGITQSPKYLFRKEGQNVTLSCEQNLNHDAMYWYRQDPGQGLRLIYYSQIVNDFQKGDIAEGYSVSREKKESFPLTVTSAQKNPTAFYLCASSIGAPGQGYEQYFGPGTRLTVT.

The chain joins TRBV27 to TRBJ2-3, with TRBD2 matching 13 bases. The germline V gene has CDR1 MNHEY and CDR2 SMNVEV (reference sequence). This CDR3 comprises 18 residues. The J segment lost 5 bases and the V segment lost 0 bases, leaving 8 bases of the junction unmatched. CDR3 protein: CASSLSGLAGATLDTQYF. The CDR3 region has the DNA TGTGCCAGCAGTTTATCTGGACTAGCGGGAGCTACATTAGATACGCAGTATTTT.

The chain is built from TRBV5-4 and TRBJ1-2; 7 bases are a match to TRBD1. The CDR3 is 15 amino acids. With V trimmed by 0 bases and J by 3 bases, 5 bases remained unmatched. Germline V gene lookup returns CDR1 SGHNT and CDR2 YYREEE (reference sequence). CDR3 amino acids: CASSLGGTEYYGYTF. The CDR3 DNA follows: TGTGCCAGCAGCTTGGGGGGGACAGAATACTATGGCTACACCTTC.

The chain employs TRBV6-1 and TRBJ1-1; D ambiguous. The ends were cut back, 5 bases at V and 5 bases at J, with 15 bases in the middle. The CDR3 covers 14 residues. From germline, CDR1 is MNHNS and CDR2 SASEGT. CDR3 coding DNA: TGTGCCAGCAGTTCAACAGAGGGTAGGACTGAAGCTTTCTTT. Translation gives CASSSTEGRTEAFF.

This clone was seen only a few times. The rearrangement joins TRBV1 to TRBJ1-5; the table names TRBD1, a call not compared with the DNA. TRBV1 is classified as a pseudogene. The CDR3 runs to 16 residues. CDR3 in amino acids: CTSSPDSEPGNQPQHF. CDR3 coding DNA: TGCACCAGCAGCCCGGACAGTGAACCTGGCAATCAGCCCCAGCATTTT.

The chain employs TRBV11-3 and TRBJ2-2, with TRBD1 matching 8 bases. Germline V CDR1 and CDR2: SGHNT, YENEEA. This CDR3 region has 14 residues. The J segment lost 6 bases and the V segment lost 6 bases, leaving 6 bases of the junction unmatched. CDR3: CASSRVQGAGELFF. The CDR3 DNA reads TGTGCCAGCAGTAGAGTACAGGGGGCCGGGGAGCTGTTTTTT. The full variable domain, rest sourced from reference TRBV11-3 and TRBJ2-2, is EAGVVQSPRYKIIEKKQPVAFWCNPISGHNTLYWYLQNLGQGPELLIRYENEEAVDDSQLPKDRFSAERLKGVDSTLKIQPAELGDSAVYLCASSRVQGAGELFFGEGSRLTVL.

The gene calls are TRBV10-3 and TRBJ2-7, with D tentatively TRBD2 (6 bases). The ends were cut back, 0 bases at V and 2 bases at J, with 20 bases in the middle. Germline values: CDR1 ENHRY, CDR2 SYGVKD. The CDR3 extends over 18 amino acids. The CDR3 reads CAISESNPARGITYEQYF. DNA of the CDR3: TGTGCCATCAGTGAGTCCAACCCGGCGCGGGGAATCACCTACGAGCAGTACTTC.

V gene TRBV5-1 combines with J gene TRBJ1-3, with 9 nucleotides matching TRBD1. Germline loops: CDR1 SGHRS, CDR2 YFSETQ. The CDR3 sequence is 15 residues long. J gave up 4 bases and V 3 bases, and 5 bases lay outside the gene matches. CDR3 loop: CASSWTGAAGNTIYF. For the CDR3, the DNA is TGCGCCAGCAGCTGGACAGGGGCCGCAGGAAACACCATATATTTT. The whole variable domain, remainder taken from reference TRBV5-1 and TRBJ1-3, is KAGVTQTPRYLIKTRGQQVTLSCSPISGHRSVSWYQQTPGQGLQFLFEYFSETQRNKGNFPGRFSGRQFSNSRSEMNVSTLELGDSALYLCASSWTGAAGNTIYFGEGSWLTVV.

The CDR3 nucleotides are TGCAGCGCCCCGGGGGGGCAGGGGGGATACGAGACCCAGTACTTC. Its translation: CSAPGGQGGYETQYF. V gene TRBV29-1 combines with J gene TRBJ2-5, with D perhaps matching TRBD2 (8 bases). Germline CDR1 reads SQVTM; CDR2 reads ANQGSEA. The CDR3 runs to 15 residues. The germline V and J ends were trimmed by 7 bases and 5 bases, with 23 bases remaining between them.

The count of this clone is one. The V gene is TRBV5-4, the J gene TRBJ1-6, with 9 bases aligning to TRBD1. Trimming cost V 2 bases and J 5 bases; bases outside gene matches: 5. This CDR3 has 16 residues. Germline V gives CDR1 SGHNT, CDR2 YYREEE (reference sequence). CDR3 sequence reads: CASSLTTGGDNSPLHF. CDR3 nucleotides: TGTGCCAGCAGCTTAACGACAGGGGGTGATAATTCACCCCTCCACTTT.

The CDR3 spells CASSPRAILNTGELFF. In DNA form, the CDR3 reads TGTGCCAGCAGCCCTCGAGCAATCTTGAACACCGGGGAGCTGTTTTTT. The gene calls are TRBV7-9 and TRBJ2-2, with D hard to call. V lost 5 bases and J 1 base, leaving 14 bases between the germline ends. The germline V gene has CDR1 SEHNR and CDR2 FQNEAQ (reference sequence). The CDR3 totals 16 residues. The full variable domain, its missing parts supplied by reference TRBV7-9 and TRBJ2-2, is DTGVSQNPRHKITKRGQNVTFRCDPISEHNRLYWYRQTLGQGPEFLTYFQNEAQLEKSRLLSDRFSAERPKGSFSTLEIQRTEQGDSAMYLCASSPRAILNTGELFFGEGSRLTVL.

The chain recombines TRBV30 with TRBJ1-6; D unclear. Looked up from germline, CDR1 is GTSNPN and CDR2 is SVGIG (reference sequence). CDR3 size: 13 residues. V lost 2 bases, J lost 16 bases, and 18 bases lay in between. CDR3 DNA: TGTGCCTGGAGTAGTGGATCGGAGCTTGGTCTCCACTTT. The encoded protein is CAWSSGSELGLHF.

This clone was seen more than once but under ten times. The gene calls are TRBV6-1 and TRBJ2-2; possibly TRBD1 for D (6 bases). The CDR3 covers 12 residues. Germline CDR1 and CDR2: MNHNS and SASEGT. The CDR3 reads CAIYGGYEELFF. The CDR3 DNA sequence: TGTGCTATATATGGGGGCTATGAGGAGCTGTTTTTT.

The CDR3 reads CASSSPVGELFF. Here the CDR3 DNA reads TGTGCCAGCAGCTCCCCAGTTGGGGAGCTGTTTTTT. The chain combines TRBV7-6 with TRBJ2-2; D is undetermined. Germline V CDR1 and CDR2: SGHVS, FNYEAQ. Trimming cost V 4 bases and J 8 bases, with 8 bases left between them. CDR3 length equals 12 residues.

The CDR3 reads CASSLVAQETQYF. The CDR3 DNA reads as TGTGCCAGCAGCTTAGTAGCGCAAGAGACCCAGTACTTC. The chain joins TRBV7-2 to TRBJ2-5, with a possible D match to TRBD2 (5 bases). Trimming took off 1 base at V and 2 bases at J, with 5 bases between the two ends. Germline V CDR1 and CDR2: SGHTA, FQGNSA. The CDR3 covers 13 residues. Full variable domain (remainder filled in from reference TRBV7-2 and TRBJ2-5): GAGVSQSPSNKVTEKGKDVELRCDPISGHTALYWYRQSLGQGLEFLIYFQGNSAPDKSGLPSDRFSAERTGGSVSTLTIQRTQQEDSAVYLCASSLVAQETQYFGPGTRLLVL.

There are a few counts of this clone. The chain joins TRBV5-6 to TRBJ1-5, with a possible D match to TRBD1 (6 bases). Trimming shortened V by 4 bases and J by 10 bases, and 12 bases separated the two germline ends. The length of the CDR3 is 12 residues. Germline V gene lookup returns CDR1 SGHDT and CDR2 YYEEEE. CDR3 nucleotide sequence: TGTGCCAGCAGCACCTCGGGGGGCCCCCAGCATTTT. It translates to CASSTSGGPQHF. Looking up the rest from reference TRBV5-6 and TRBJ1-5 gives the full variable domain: DAGVTQSPTHLIKTRGQQVTLRCSPKSGHDTVSWYQQALGQGPQFIFQYYEEEERQRGNFPDRFSGHQFPNYSSELNVNALLLGDSALYLCASSTSGGPQHFGDGTRLSIL.

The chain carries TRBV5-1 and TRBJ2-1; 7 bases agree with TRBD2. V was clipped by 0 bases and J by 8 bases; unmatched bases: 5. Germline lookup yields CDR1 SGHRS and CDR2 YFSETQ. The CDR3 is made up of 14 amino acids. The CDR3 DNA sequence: TGCGCCAGCAGCTTGGGACTAGCAGAGGATGAGCAGTTCTTC. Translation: CASSLGLAEDEQFF.